This passage covers 19 T cell receptor beta chains from one sample sequenced in a study of OX40 agonist ivuxolimab in advanced cancers. The protocol used for the library was the immunoSEQ multiplex PCR assay. The clones in this table, taken by TCRdb from immuneACCESS, are in-frame only. Not every clone is retained; where verified, under half of the shortfall comes from an unresolved V gene, and the cause of the rest is unknown. The sample table lists about 35,000 clones, over 60% of them with a count of one. Of the sample, about a fifth falls within the top ten clones. Sequenced here: CD4+ or CD8+ T cells sorted from blood, sampled in a trial of the OX40 agonist ivuxolimab. Receptors originate from an adult with an advanced solid tumor such as melanoma, head and neck, liver or kidney cancer.

The V and J genes are TRBV19 and TRBJ1-2; D perhaps matches TRBD1 (5 bases). Trimming stripped 4 bases from V and 3 bases from J, with 9 bases between. The CDR3 consists of 13 residues. Per germline, CDR1 LNHDA and CDR2 SQIVND (reference sequence). The CDR3 is CASSRGADYGYTF. CDR3 DNA sequence: TGTGCCAGTAGTAGAGGGGCGGACTATGGCTACACCTTC.

This clone was counted between two and nine times. The rearrangement links TRBV27 to TRBJ1-2; D not resolved. Trimming left V 0 bases short and J 6 bases short, with 8 bases between. This CDR3 has 13 residues. Germline CDR1 reads MNHEY; CDR2 reads SMNVEV (reference sequence). CDR3 loop: CASSLSMEDGYTF. CDR3 bases: TGTGCCAGCAGTTTATCGATGGAGGATGGCTACACCTTC.

CDR3 DNA: TGCAGCGTTGGTGGCAGGGTAATGGGGTCAATATACAATGAGCAGTTCTTC. Encoded protein: CSVGGRVMGSIYNEQFF. The chain carries TRBV29-1 and TRBJ2-1; weak D call: TRBD1 (5 bases). The V gene's germline CDR1 is SQVTM and CDR2 ANQGSEA. V gave up 4 bases and J gave up 4 bases, with 23 bases separating them. The length of the CDR3 is 17 residues.

This clone was counted between two and nine times. The chain joins TRBV6-1 to TRBJ1-2; D is perhaps TRBD1 (6 bases). Germline loops: CDR1 MNHNS, CDR2 SASEGT. CDR3 size: 14 residues. Deletions cut 1 base from V and 3 bases from J, with 9 bases between. For the CDR3, the DNA is TGTGCCAGCAGTGAAGACAGGGCACACTATGGCTACACCTTC. Translated: CASSEDRAHYGYTF.

The chain employs TRBV2 and TRBJ1-6; no definite D call. The germline CDR1 and CDR2 sequences are SNHLY and FYNNEI. Deletions cut 6 bases from V and 6 bases from J, with 15 bases between. The CDR3 runs to 15 residues. CDR3: CASRPTDRSNSPLHF. DNA for the CDR3: TGTGCCAGCAGGCCCACAGATAGGAGTAATTCACCCCTCCACTTT.

About this clone: Mismatch with germline at one junction end may stem from a read error. This chain links TRBV6-5 with TRBJ2-7; 8 bases are shared with TRBD1. The CDR3 length is 13 residues. Germline V CDR1 and CDR2: MNHEY, SVGAGI. The CDR3 nucleotides are TGTACCAGCAGTCGAACAGGGGGGTACGAGCAGTACTTC. Its protein is CTSSRTGGYEQYF.

The table lists this clone with a few counts. The chain couples TRBV7-9 to TRBJ1-6; D call uncertain. Deletions cut 3 bases from V and 10 bases from J, with 10 bases between. There are 13 residues in the CDR3. Germline V lookup: CDR1 SEHNR, CDR2 FQNEAQ (reference sequence). The CDR3 region has the DNA TGTGCCAGCAGCTTCTTCGGGGAATCACCCCTCCACTTT. Translated: CASSFFGESPLHF.

This clone was seen only a few times. V is TRBV27 and J is TRBJ2-3; 10 nucleotides match TRBD1. Losses at the gene ends were 3 bases for V and 4 bases for J; bases not matched to a gene: 4. Germline V gene data show CDR1 as MNHEY and CDR2 as SMNVEV (reference sequence). The CDR3 is made up of 15 amino acids. This chain's CDR3 is CASSFWDRGADTQYF. The CDR3 DNA is TGTGCCAGCAGTTTTTGGGACAGGGGTGCAGATACGCAGTATTTT.

V gene TRBV19 combines with J gene TRBJ2-1; TRBD2 is a possible D gene (6 bases). This CDR3 region has 15 residues. The germline V gene encodes CDR1 LNHDA and CDR2 SQIVND (reference sequence). V dropped 7 bases and J dropped 6 bases, with 19 bases sitting between them. The chain's CDR3 is CASILGGKGCNEQFF. In nucleotides, the CDR3 is TGTGCCAGTATTCTGGGAGGAAAGGGTTGCAATGAGCAGTTCTTC.

The chain is built from TRBV6-6 and TRBJ2-3; D gene unclear. CDR1 is MNHNY and CDR2 is SVGAGI in the germline V gene (reference sequence). V was cut by 0 bases and J by 0 bases, with 10 bases left in between. This CDR3 has 16 residues. DNA for the CDR3: TGTGCCAGCAGTTACTCTTTCATCTCTAGCACAGATACGCAGTATTTT. Translating it yields CASSYSFISSTDTQYF.

This clone turned up a few times. The chain employs TRBV15 and TRBJ2-4; D may match TRBD1 or TRBD2 (5 bases each). Deletions cut 0 bases from V and 0 bases from J, with 12 bases between. Germline loops: CDR1 LNHNV, CDR2 YYDKDF (reference sequence). The length of the CDR3 is 17 residues. As DNA, the CDR3 is TGTGCCACCAGCAGAGATGAGGGGTGGAGAGCCAAAAACATTCAGTACTTC. It is translated as CATSRDEGWRAKNIQYF.

V is TRBV14 and J is TRBJ1-2; 8 bases map to TRBD1. Per the germline V gene, CDR1 is SGHDN and CDR2 is FVKESK. The CDR3 consists of 14 residues. V gave up 4 bases and J gave up 4 bases; unmatched junction bases: 5. Here the CDR3 DNA reads TGTGCCAGCAGCCGTGGGACAGGTATCTATGGCTACACCTTC. Protein product: CASSRGTGIYGYTF.

The genes are TRBV18 and TRBJ1-1; TRBD1 matches 11 bases. Germline V lookup: CDR1 KGHSH, CDR2 LQKENI. The CDR3 is 18 residues long. Trimming took 2 bases from V and 4 from J; bases not matched to a gene: 12. The CDR3 sequence: CASSPYRDRGSLGTEAFF. CDR3 nucleotide sequence: TGTGCCAGCTCACCATACCGGGACAGGGGGTCTCTGGGCACTGAAGCTTTCTTT.

The V and J genes are TRBV28 and TRBJ1-1; D gene uncertain. The CDR3 has 16 residues. Germline V CDR1 and CDR2: MDHEN, SYDVKM. V was cut by 3 bases and J by 0 bases, with 14 bases left in between. This chain's CDR3 is CASSFPGNSMNTEAFF. In nucleotides, the CDR3 is TGTGCCAGCAGTTTCCCCGGGAACTCCATGAACACTGAAGCTTTCTTT.

The genes are TRBV6-5 and TRBJ2-7; 9 bases fit TRBD1. V lost 6 bases to trimming and J lost 5 bases; unmatched junction nucleotides: 11. The CDR3 loop spans 15 amino acids. The germline gives CDR1 MNHEY, CDR2 SVGAGI. The CDR3 is CASRNPGQGGDEQYF. CDR3 sequence (DNA): TGTGCCAGCAGAAACCCGGGACAGGGTGGCGACGAGCAGTACTTC.

The CDR3 spells CASSPRTLASTDTQYF. The CDR3 region has the DNA TGTGCCAGTAGCCCTAGGACACTTGCTAGCACAGATACGCAGTATTTT. The chain carries TRBV19 and TRBJ2-3, with D perhaps matching TRBD1 (5 bases). V lost 6 bases and J lost 0, with 16 bases in between. CDR3 length equals 16 residues. The V gene's germline CDR1 is LNHDA and CDR2 SQIVND (reference sequence).

The J gene is TRBJ2-6, the V gene TRBV2, with D possibly TRBD1 on 6 matching bases. Germline lookup yields CDR1 SNHLY and CDR2 FYNNEI. The CDR3 spans 15 residues. The V end was cut by 4 bases, the J end by 3 bases, with 10 bases between. The CDR3 region is CASSAAGVGANVLTF. The CDR3 DNA reads TGTGCCAGCAGTGCAGCAGGGGTTGGGGCCAACGTCCTGACTTTC.

The V and J genes are TRBV5-3 and TRBJ1-5, with D possibly being TRBD1 (5 bases). TRBV5-3 falls under the ORF class, with uncertain function. Trimming took off 4 bases at V and 7 bases at J, with 15 bases between the two ends. The length of the CDR3 is 14 residues. CDR3: CARSRGRCWQPQHF. DNA for the CDR3: TGTGCCAGAAGCAGGGGACGTTGCTGGCAGCCCCAGCATTTT.

The gene calls are TRBV4-1 and TRBJ1-5, with D tentatively TRBD1 (5 bases). CDR3 length: 15 amino acids. Germline V lookup: CDR1 MGHRA, CDR2 YSYEKL. Trimming removed 1 base at V and 5 bases at J, with 12 bases between. The CDR3 protein is CASSQAGLQDQPQHF. CDR3 nucleotides: TGCGCCAGCAGCCAAGCAGGTTTACAGGATCAGCCCCAGCATTTT.